The 3 T cell receptor beta chains below were found in one sample sequenced in a study of cytomegalovirus exposure and HLA in healthy donors (dated by TCRdb to 2017 to 2019). The library was made by the immunoSEQ multiplex PCR assay. A mixture of 60 forward primers for TCR Vbeta segments and 13 reverse primers for TCR Jbeta segments was used in the multiplex PCR. Here the immuneACCESS table is served through TCRdb, limited to in-frame sequences with V and J called. Missing clones are a known gap in these copies; in checked studies unresolved V genes cover under half, and the rest lacks a known reason. This sample has about 150,000 clones in its table, and approximately 84% of those were observed once. 4.8% of the sample lies in the top ten. The source material was PBMCs. These receptors came from a girl under 18 in good health and CMV-seropositive.

A word on this clone: One end of the junction varies from germline; a read error may be responsible. This sequence joins TRBV7-9 and TRBJ1-5; TRBD1 agrees at 12 bases. The CDR3 totals 16 residues. Germline V CDR1 and CDR2: SEHNR, FQNEAQ (reference sequence). The CDR3 coding sequence is TGTTCCAGCAGCTGGTGGGACAGGGGGCCAGATCAGCCCCAGCATTTT. Encoded protein: CSSSWWDRGPDQPQHF.

The rearrangement links TRBV9 to TRBJ2-5, with 7 positions matching TRBD1. This CDR3 has 13 residues. Germline values: CDR1 SGDLS, CDR2 YYNGEE. The V segment lost 2 bases and the J segment 11 bases; nucleotides outside the gene matches: 9. CDR3 DNA sequence: TGTGCCAGCAGCGTCCGGGACAGTACTACGCAGTACTTC. This translates into CASSVRDSTTQYF.

With regard to this clone: Different DNA sequences within this sample yield the same CDR3. The chain carries TRBV18 and TRBJ2-5; D is unclear. Trimming removed 3 bases at V and 5 bases at J, with 4 bases between. CDR3 size: 11 residues. Germline CDR1 is KGHSH and CDR2 is LQKENI. The CDR3 DNA reads as TGTGCCAGCTCACCCGGGGAGACCCAGTACTTC. Protein product: CASSPGETQYF.